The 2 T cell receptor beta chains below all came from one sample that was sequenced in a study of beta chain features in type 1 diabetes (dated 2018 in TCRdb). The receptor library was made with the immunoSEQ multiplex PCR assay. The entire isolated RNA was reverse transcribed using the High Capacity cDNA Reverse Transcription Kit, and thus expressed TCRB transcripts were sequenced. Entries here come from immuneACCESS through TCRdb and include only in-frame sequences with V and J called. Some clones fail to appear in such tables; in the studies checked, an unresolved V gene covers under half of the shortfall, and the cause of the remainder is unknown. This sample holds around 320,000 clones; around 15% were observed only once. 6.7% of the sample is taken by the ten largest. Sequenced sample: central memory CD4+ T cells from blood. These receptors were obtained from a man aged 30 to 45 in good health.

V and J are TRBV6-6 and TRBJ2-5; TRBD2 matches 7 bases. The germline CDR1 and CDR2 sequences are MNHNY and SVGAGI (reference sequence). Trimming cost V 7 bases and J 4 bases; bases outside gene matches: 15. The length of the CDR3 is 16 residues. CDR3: CASKREGGGVLETQYF. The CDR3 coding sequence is TGTGCCAGCAAACGTGAGGGCGGGGGAGTATTAGAGACCCAGTACTTC.

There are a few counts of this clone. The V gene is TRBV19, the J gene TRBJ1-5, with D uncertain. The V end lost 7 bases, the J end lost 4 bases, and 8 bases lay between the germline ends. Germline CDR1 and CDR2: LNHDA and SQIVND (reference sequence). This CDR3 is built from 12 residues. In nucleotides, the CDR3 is TGTGCCAGTAACAGCTATAATCAGCCCCAGCATTTT. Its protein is CASNSYNQPQHF.